This is a list of T cell receptor beta chains from one sample in a study of cytomegalovirus exposure and HLA in healthy donors. Clones were sequenced by immunoSEQ multiplex PCR, and TCRdb holds only the in-frame ones, with some missing. The repertoire includes more than 90,000 clones, more than 60% of them detected once, and 7% to 10% sits in the top ten. Material: PBMCs. These receptor sequences come from a human donor in good health. Each CDR3 is given with its conserved first and last residue. A D gene is named only where the DNA matches it firmly. Clone size is given for some rows only: seen once, a few or many times, or a class if the clone is expanded.

>TRBV6-4|few|.|TRBJ1-1
CASSDSSSSPNTEAFF
TGTGCCAGCAGTGACTCGAGTTCTTCGCCGAACACTGAAGCTTTCTTT
>TRBV4-1|.|.|TRBJ1-6
CASSQESGAYNSPLHF
TGCGCCAGCAGCCAAGAGTCAGGGGCATATAATTCACCCCTCCACTTT
>TRBV6-5|few|.|TRBJ1-1
CASSPTGPNTEAFF
TGTGCCAGCAGCCCAACAGGGCCGAACACTGAAGCTTTCTTT
>TRBV9|once|.|TRBJ1-2
CASSVGGGAYGYTF
TGTGCCAGCAGCGTAGGGGGGGGAGCGTATGGCTACACCTTC
>TRBV9|.|TRBD1|TRBJ2-7
CASSASGTGPYEQYF
TGTGCCAGCAGCGCCTCCGGGACAGGACCCTACGAGCAGTACTTC
>TRBV6-5|.|TRBD2|TRBJ2-1
CASSYRSGGALNEQFF
TGTGCCAGCAGTTACAGGAGCGGGGGGGCCCTGAATGAGCAGTTCTTC
>TRBV30|.|TRBD2|TRBJ2-1
CAWGAHLTGTKSVNEQFF
TGTGCCTGGGGGGCCCACCTTACCGGGACTAAGTCCGTTAATGAGCAGTTCTTC
>TRBV27|.|.|TRBJ2-7
CASSFWGSSYEQYF
TGTGCCAGCAGTTTTTGGGGCAGCTCATACGAGCAGTACTTC
>TRBV19|.|.|TRBJ1-5
CASSYFGNQPQHF
TGTGCCAGTAGTTATTTTGGCAATCAGCCCCAGCATTTT
>TRBV5-4|.|.|TRBJ1-1
CASSPRQVNTEAFF
TGTGCCAGCAGCCCGCGACAGGTAAACACCGAAGCTTTCTTT
>TRBV10-3|.|.|TRBJ1-5
CAIGPLRPQHF
TGTGCCATCGGTCCGTTGAGGCCCCAGCATTTT
>TRBV7-2|.|.|TRBJ1-6
CASSFTGFSPLHF
TGTGCCAGCAGCTTCACAGGGTTTTCACCCCTCCACTTT
>TRBV6-1|.|.|TRBJ2-2
CASSELVARAGELFF
TGTGCCAGCAGTGAACTTGTTGCGAGGGCCGGGGAGCTGTTTTTT
>TRBV7-9|.|TRBD1|TRBJ2-5
CASSSRTGGGETQYF
TGTGCCAGCAGCTCGAGGACAGGGGGCGGAGAGACCCAGTACTTC
>TRBV19|.|TRBD1|TRBJ2-5
CASSDRERTPAYF
TGTGCCAGTTCGGACAGGGAACGTACCCCGGCGTACTTC
>TRBV18|once|TRBD1|TRBJ2-6
CASSRTGGNFAGANVLTF
TGTGCCAGCTCAAGGACAGGGGGCAATTTCGCTGGGGCCAACGTCCTGACTTTC
>TRBV19|.|.|TRBJ1-3
CASSKWDTGNTIYF
TGTGCCAGTAGTAAATGGGACACTGGAAACACCATATATTTT
>TRBV12-5|.|TRBD2|TRBJ2-1
CASESSGSYNEQFF
TGTGCTAGTGAGTCTAGCGGATCGTACAATGAGCAGTTCTTC
>TRBV10-1|.|TRBD1|TRBJ2-2
CASSARTGPGELFF
TGCGCCAGCAGCGCGAGGACAGGGCCCGGGGAGCTGTTTTTT
>TRBV19|.|TRBD2|TRBJ2-1
CATGGETGSYNEQFF
TGTGCCACGGGAGGGGAGACCGGCTCCTACAATGAGCAGTTCTTC
>TRBV11-2|.|.|TRBJ2-7
CASSFRREAYEQYF
TGTGCCAGCAGCTTCCGACGGGAAGCCTACGAGCAGTACTTC
>TRBV4-2|.|.|TRBJ1-2
CASSQDTQGFGYGYTF
TGTGCCAGCAGCCAAGATACCCAGGGGTTTGGCTATGGCTACACCTTC
>TRBV19|.|TRBD1|TRBJ1-1
CASSIKGQGLVNTEAFF
TGTGCCAGTAGTATTAAGGGACAGGGTCTGGTAAACACTGAAGCTTTCTTT
>TRBV9|.|.|TRBJ1-1
CASSVVPEMNTEAFF
TGTGCCAGCAGCGTAGTCCCGGAGATGAACACTGAAGCTTTCTTT
>TRBV5-4|.|.|TRBJ2-1
CASSLYPQGAGEQFF
TGTGCCAGCAGCTTGTACCCTCAGGGCGCGGGAGAGCAGTTCTTC
>TRBV27|.|.|TRBJ2-3
CASSSPLLSADTQYF
TGTGCCAGCAGTTCTCCTTTGTTGAGCGCAGATACGCAGTATTTT
>TRBV6-1|.|.|TRBJ1-5
CASGARTAEDRPQHF
TGTGCCAGCGGCGCTCGGACAGCCGAGGATCGGCCCCAGCATTTT
>TRBV30|once|.|TRBJ2-7
CAWISPNREEQYF
TGTGCCTGGATCTCCCCCAACCGCGAGGAGCAGTACTTC
>TRBV5-4|.|TRBD2|TRBJ2-1
CASSSGTSGGPSYNEQFF
TGTGCCAGCAGCTCGGGGACTAGCGGGGGCCCCTCCTACAATGAGCAGTTCTTC
>TRBV11-2|.|.|TRBJ2-5
CASSLVRETQYF
TGTGCCAGCAGCTTAGTTCGAGAGACCCAGTACTTC
>TRBV7-9|.|.|TRBJ1-3
CASSLVQGNTIYF
TGTGCCAGCAGCTTAGTGCAGGGAAACACCATATATTTT
>TRBV11-2|.|.|TRBJ2-3
CASSSFFGQSTDTQYF
TGTGCCAGCAGCTCGTTCTTCGGACAAAGCACAGATACGCAGTATTTT
>TRBV29-1|.|.|TRBJ2-7
CSVLGAYEQYF
TGCAGCGTTCTTGGAGCCTACGAGCAGTACTTC
>TRBV5-6|.|.|TRBJ1-2
CASSLRGGRSGYTF
TGTGCCAGCAGCTTGCGGGGGGGGCGCAGTGGCTACACCTTC
>TRBV2|.|TRBD1|TRBJ2-2
CASRNTGTGTGELFF
TGTGCCAGCAGGAATACCGGGACAGGGACCGGGGAGCTGTTTTTT
>TRBV19|.|TRBD1|TRBJ1-5
CASSIPWQGAQPQHF
TGTGCCAGTAGTATTCCCTGGCAGGGGGCTCAGCCCCAGCATTTT
>TRBV5-1|.|TRBD1|TRBJ2-5
CASSLTGADPETQYF
TGCGCCAGCAGCTTGACAGGGGCGGACCCAGAGACCCAGTACTTC
>TRBV6-5|.|TRBD2|TRBJ2-2
CASRRTRANTGELFF
TGTGCCAGCAGAAGGACTAGGGCGAACACCGGGGAGCTGTTTTTT
>TRBV19|.|TRBD1|TRBJ1-2
CASTPPGGYGYTF
TGTGCCAGTACGCCCCCAGGGGGGTATGGCTACACCTTC
>TRBV2|.|.|TRBJ1-1
CASRADRVNTEAFF
TGTGCCAGCAGGGCGGACAGAGTGAACACTGAAGCTTTCTTT
>TRBV5-5|.|.|TRBJ1-4
CASGGGVKTNEKLFF
TGTGCCAGCGGGGGGGGCGTTAAGACTAATGAAAAACTGTTTTTT
>TRBV19|once|TRBD1|TRBJ1-1
CASIDRAWDTEAFF
TGTGCCAGTATCGACAGGGCCTGGGACACTGAAGCTTTCTTT
>TRBV6-4|.|.|TRBJ2-1
CASSEGGMGNEQFF
TGTGCCAGCAGTGAAGGCGGGATGGGCAATGAGCAGTTCTTC
>TRBV5-5|.|.|TRBJ2-6
CASSLAPQGSGANVLTF
TGTGCCAGCAGCTTGGCCCCACAGGGCTCTGGGGCCAACGTCCTGACTTTC